One and the same sample provided the 29 T cell receptor beta chains below, sequenced in a study of T cell clonotyping in hematopoietic cell transplantation. Generated by immunoSEQ multiplex PCR, the TCRdb table keeps only in-frame clones and is missing some. The sample records thousands of clones, approximately 96% being singletons. The material sequenced was PBMCs, taken 30 days after allogeneic stem cell transplant. The receptors were sampled from a male patient between 40 and 50 years old who had an allogeneic stem cell transplant from a related donor, so the T cells may come from the graft donor. Some clones in this sample may be carry-over from other donors' samples.

The chain couples TRBV4-1 to TRBJ1-3, with D possibly TRBD1 on 6 matching bases. CDR1 and CDR2 from the germline V gene are MGHRA and YSYEKL. V lost 9 bases and J lost 1, with 10 bases in between. The CDR3 is made up of 13 amino acids. DNA for the CDR3: TGCGCCAGTAAACAGGGTTCTGGAAACACCATATATTTT. It specifies CASKQGSGNTIYF.

The count of this clone is one. The V gene is TRBV7-8, the J gene TRBJ1-1; D possibly corresponds to TRBD1 (5 bases). Germline loops: CDR1 SGHVS, CDR2 FQNEAQ. This CDR3 is 14 amino acids long. Trimming took 7 bases from V and 1 from J, leaving 13 bases between them. The CDR3 loop reads CASTVRGWNTEAFF. CDR3 nucleotides: TGTGCCAGCACCGTAAGGGGATGGAACACTGAAGCTTTCTTT.

The gene calls are TRBV5-4 and TRBJ2-7; 10 bases fit TRBD2. Germline CDR1 is SGHNT and CDR2 is YYREEE (reference sequence). This CDR3 spans 16 amino acids. V gave up 2 bases and J gave up 0 bases; unmatched junction bases: 5. The CDR3 DNA reads TGTGCCAGCAGCTTCGGTAGCGGGGGGCTCTCCTACGAGCAGTACTTC. Translation gives CASSFGSGGLSYEQYF.

V usage is TRBV6-6 and J usage is TRBJ1-6; D is perhaps TRBD1 (6 bases). Trimming removed 3 bases from V and 11 bases from J, with 20 bases in between. Germline CDR1 is MNHNY and CDR2 is SVGAGI (reference sequence). The CDR3 runs 16 residues. CDR3 sequence: CASSYLRGRSLAPLHF. The CDR3 DNA is TGTGCCAGCAGTTATTTACGGGGGCGATCCCTAGCACCCCTCCACTTT.

The chain joins TRBV6-5 to TRBJ2-3; weak D call: TRBD2 (6 bases). Trimming cost V 9 bases and J 1 base, with 17 bases left between them. Germline V lookup: CDR1 MNHEY, CDR2 SVGAGI. CDR3 length equals 15 residues. The CDR3 nucleotides are TGTGCCAGTCGGTCGGCGGGGAGCCGCACAGATACGCAGTATTTT. It codes for CASRSAGSRTDTQYF.

This sequence joins TRBV9 and TRBJ1-1; D perhaps matches TRBD1 (6 bases). Germline CDR1 SGDLS, CDR2 YYNGEE. The CDR3 covers 14 residues. Trimming pared 1 base from V and 0 bases from J, leaving 7 bases between. CDR3 nucleotide sequence: TGTGCCAGCAGCGTAACAGGGATGAACACTGAAGCTTTCTTT. It translates to CASSVTGMNTEAFF.

The chain combines TRBV25-1 with TRBJ1-2; perhaps TRBD1 as D (5 bases). Per germline, CDR1 MGHDK and CDR2 SYGVNS. This CDR3 spans 12 amino acids. Trimming took off 4 bases at V and 13 bases at J, with 16 bases between the two ends. Here the CDR3 reads CASSGQGTAGTF. The CDR3 DNA follows: TGTGCCAGCAGTGGTCAGGGAACGGCCGGCACCTTC.

J is TRBJ2-7 and V is TRBV7-9; 9 bases are a match to TRBD1. After removal of 8 bases from V and 5 bases from J, the junction contained 4 bases not matched to a gene. CDR3 length: 12 residues. Germline-derived CDR1 and CDR2 are SEHNR and FQNEAQ (reference sequence). CDR3 bases: TGTGCCAGCCGGGACAGGGCAGACGAGCAGTACTTC. Protein sequence: CASRDRADEQYF.

The rearrangement joins TRBV11-2 to TRBJ2-7; D is unresolved. Germline V lookup: CDR1 SGHAT, CDR2 FQNNGV. The CDR3 spans 16 residues. Trimming cost V 4 bases and J 1 base, with 17 bases left between them. This CDR3 reads CASSSRATGKSYEQYF. The CDR3 bases are TGTGCCAGCAGCTCCCGAGCCACCGGAAAGTCCTACGAGCAGTACTTC.

The chain employs TRBV28 and TRBJ2-3; D remains unclear. Trimming took off 4 bases at V and 1 base at J, with 18 bases between the two ends. Germline assignment: CDR1 MDHEN and CDR2 SYDVKM. The CDR3 consists of 17 residues. The CDR3 nucleotides are TGTGCCAGCAGTTCCCCCATCCCCGCCCTCCGCACAGATACGCAGTATTTT. Translated, it gives CASSSPIPALRTDTQYF.

This chain joins TRBV11-3 and TRBJ1-2, with TRBD1 as a possible D gene (6 bases). Germline CDR1 reads SGHNT; CDR2 reads YENEEA. The CDR3 has 14 amino acids. The V gene lost 3 bases and the J gene lost 4 bases, with 12 bases spanning the gap. CDR3 nucleotide sequence: TGTGCCAGCAGCTTGAGGGGGGCCGGCTATGGCTACACCTTC. Translation gives CASSLRGAGYGYTF.

J is TRBJ2-3 and V is TRBV2, with D possibly TRBD2 on 6 matching bases. This CDR3 spans 13 amino acids. Germline V gives CDR1 SNHLY, CDR2 FYNNEI. The ends were cut back, 2 bases at V and 8 bases at J, with 11 bases in the middle. The CDR3 protein is CASSESQEGTQYF. The CDR3 DNA follows: TGTGCCAGCAGTGAAAGCCAGGAGGGTACGCAGTATTTT.

The rearrangement joins TRBV11-3 to TRBJ1-5; D gene uncertain. This CDR3 spans 14 amino acids. The germline gives CDR1 SGHNT, CDR2 YENEEA. The V end was cut by 1 base, the J end by 6 bases, with 10 bases between. The CDR3 DNA reads as TGTGCCAGCAGCTTAGCCTCAGGAAGTCAGCCCCAGCATTTT. It encodes CASSLASGSQPQHF.

V is TRBV4-3 and J is TRBJ2-7; D is possibly TRBD2 (6 bases). Trimming took off 0 bases at V and 2 bases at J, with 14 bases between the two ends. The CDR3 covers 16 residues. The V gene's germline CDR1 is LGHNA and CDR2 YSLEER. DNA of the CDR3: TGCGCCAGCAGCCAAGATGGAGGGGTCTCTGCCTACGAGCAGTACTTC. Amino acid sequence: CASSQDGGVSAYEQYF.

This clone has only one observation. The rearrangement uses TRBV7-2 and TRBJ2-3; tentative D call: TRBD1 (7 bases). The CDR3 spans 15 residues. From germline, CDR1 is SGHTA and CDR2 FQGNSA. Trimming removed 6 bases from V and 6 bases from J, with 19 bases in between. The CDR3 DNA follows: TGTGCCAGCAGACCACAGGGGACTCCCGTGGATACGCAGTATTTT. Encoded protein: CASRPQGTPVDTQYF.

V usage is TRBV7-2 and J usage is TRBJ1-2; tentative D call: TRBD1 (6 bases). The germline V gene encodes CDR1 SGHTA and CDR2 FQGNSA. The CDR3 extends over 14 amino acids. V was pared by 4 bases and J by 10 bases, with 19 bases between. The CDR3 coding sequence is TGTGCCAGCAGCTCCACAGGGAAACGAGGTACCTACACCTTC. This codes for CASSSTGKRGTYTF.

This chain links TRBV6-6 with TRBJ2-1; 9 bases match TRBD2. CDR1 MNHNY and CDR2 SVGAGI come from the germline V gene (reference sequence). Unmatched junction bases numbered 9, after V lost 5 bases and J lost 4 bases. CDR3 length: 16 residues. Written as DNA, the CDR3 is TGTGCCAGCAGTCCCCCCAGAGCGGGGGGATACAATGAGCAGTTCTTC. It is translated as CASSPPRAGGYNEQFF.

V usage is TRBV30 and J usage is TRBJ2-1; possibly TRBD1 or TRBD2 for D (6 bases each). From germline, CDR1 is GTSNPN and CDR2 SVGIG (reference sequence). Between the trimmed V and J ends, which lost 1 base and 7 bases, there was a span of 20 bases. This CDR3 is 16 amino acids long. In DNA, the CDR3 is TGTGCCTGGAGTGGGTCGGAGGGGGGCGTACGGAATGAGCAGTTCTTC. Protein sequence: CAWSGSEGGVRNEQFF.

The V call is TRBV28, the J call TRBJ2-7; 9 positions agree with TRBD2. V lost 3 bases to trimming and J lost 0 bases; unmatched junction nucleotides: 6. Germline CDR1 MDHEN, CDR2 SYDVKM. The CDR3 runs 16 residues. CDR3 in amino acids: CASSFSLAGLSYEQYF. CDR3 DNA: TGTGCCAGCAGTTTCTCCCTAGCGGGGCTCTCCTACGAGCAGTACTTC.

J is TRBJ1-1 and V is TRBV28; TRBD1 aligns across 7 bases. CDR1 and CDR2 (germline): MDHEN, SYDVKM. This CDR3 region has 16 residues. V was pared by 3 bases and J by 1 base, with 8 bases of the junction left unmatched. The CDR3 sequence: CASSFGQGVTNTEAFF. For the CDR3, the DNA is TGTGCCAGCAGTTTCGGGCAGGGGGTAACGAACACTGAAGCTTTCTTT.

This clone was detected once. This chain connects TRBV6-5 to TRBJ2-7; tentatively, D is TRBD1 (6 bases). The germline V and J ends were trimmed by 5 bases and 3 bases, with 14 bases remaining between them. The length of the CDR3 is 14 residues. CDR1 is MNHEY, CDR2 SVGAGI, per germline. The CDR3 loop reads CASSPTGVGYEQYF. The CDR3 nucleotides are TGTGCCAGCAGTCCGACAGGAGTGGGCTACGAGCAGTACTTC.

The V gene is TRBV7-8, the J gene TRBJ2-3; 10 bases map to TRBD2. This CDR3 is 17 amino acids long. V lost 3 bases, J lost 2 bases, and 8 bases stayed unmatched. Per germline, CDR1 SGHVS and CDR2 FQNEAQ. The CDR3 nucleotides read TGTGCCAGCAGCTTTGGGACTCTAGCGGGAGCCACAGATACGCAGTATTTT. It translates to CASSFGTLAGATDTQYF.

The table lists this clone with a count of one. The chain is built from TRBV13 and TRBJ1-4; D is uncertain. The ends were cut back, 3 bases at V and 0 bases at J, with 5 bases in the middle. The CDR3 consists of 14 residues. CDR1 and CDR2 (germline): PRHDT, FYEKMQ (reference sequence). The CDR3 region is CASSLGATNEKLFF. The CDR3 DNA sequence: TGTGCCAGCAGCTTGGGTGCAACTAATGAAAAACTGTTTTTT.

The rearrangement joins TRBV4-3 to TRBJ1-6; 9 bases map to TRBD1. The J segment lost 7 bases and the V segment lost 1 base, leaving 5 bases of the junction unmatched. The V gene's germline CDR1 is LGHNA and CDR2 YSLEER. This CDR3 is built from 16 residues. CDR3 in amino acids: CASSQALQGANSPLHF. CDR3 in DNA: TGCGCCAGCAGCCAAGCTCTACAGGGGGCGAATTCACCCCTCCACTTT.

The V gene is TRBV11-3, the J gene TRBJ1-5, with TRBD1 identical over 7 bases. Germline V gene sequence: CDR1 SGHNT, CDR2 YENEEA. CDR3 length: 17 amino acids. V lost 3 bases and J lost 6; bases outside the gene matches: 14. CDR3 sequence reads: CASSFLADRVGSQPQHF. Written as DNA, the CDR3 is TGTGCCAGCAGCTTTCTAGCCGACAGGGTTGGTTCTCAGCCCCAGCATTTT.

The chain links TRBV6-6 to TRBJ1-5, with a tentative D call TRBD1 (5 bases). From germline, CDR1 is MNHNY and CDR2 SVGAGI (reference sequence). The CDR3 contains 14 residues. Trimming cost V 3 bases and J 2 bases, with 8 bases left between them. DNA of the CDR3: TGTGCCAGCAGTTATGGGGACGGCAATCAGCCCCAGCATTTT. Translation gives CASSYGDGNQPQHF.

The rearrangement joins TRBV7-9 to TRBJ1-4; 7 nucleotides line up with TRBD1. The V and J ends lost 6 bases and 5 bases, in that order; junction bases with no gene match: 3. Germline V gene sequence: CDR1 SEHNR, CDR2 FQNEAQ (reference sequence). This CDR3 spans 13 amino acids. For the CDR3, the DNA is TGTGCCAGCAGTTCGACAGGGAATGAAAAACTGTTTTTT. Translating it yields CASSSTGNEKLFF.

The CDR3 loop reads CASSFGAVDGYTF. The DNA for the CDR3 is TGTGCCAGCAGTTTCGGGGCAGTAGATGGCTACACCTTC. V is TRBV28 and J is TRBJ1-2; D possibly corresponds to TRBD1 (5 bases). V gave up 3 bases and J gave up 6 bases, with 11 bases separating them. CDR1 is MDHEN and CDR2 is SYDVKM in the germline V gene. CDR3 length: 13 residues.

The chain's CDR3 is CASAASAHSYEQYF. The CDR3 DNA sequence: TGTGCCAGCGCTGCTAGCGCCCATTCCTACGAGCAGTACTTC. The J gene is TRBJ2-7, the V gene TRBV6-5, with D maybe TRBD2 (6 bases). Germline-derived CDR1 and CDR2 are MNHEY and SVGAGI. The ends were cut back, 8 bases at V and 1 base at J, with 15 bases in the middle. This CDR3 comprises 14 residues.